Listed here are 16 T cell receptor beta chains from one sample, sequenced in a study of immune evolution from preneoplasia to lung adenocarcinoma. The assay was immunoSEQ multiplex PCR, and TCRdb's table has in-frame clones only and misses some. The table records roughly 4,200 clones, approximately 85% of them present only once. Sequencing was carried out using FFPE invasive lung adenocarcinoma tissue. All receptors come from a person between 35 and 60 years old with lung adenocarcinoma. Some clones in this sample may be carry-over from other donors' samples.

V gene TRBV30 combines with J gene TRBJ1-5; 7 bases map to TRBD1. Germline V lookup: CDR1 GTSNPN, CDR2 SVGIG (reference sequence). The CDR3 is 15 residues long. Germline trimming cut 3 bases from V and 2 bases from J; bases unmatched to any gene: 7. The CDR3 nucleotides are TGTGCCTGGAGCACAGGGGATGGGGGCAATCAGCCCCAGCATTTT. This sequence encodes CAWSTGDGGNQPQHF.

The chain has TRBV11-2 and TRBJ2-2; tentative D call: TRBD1 (6 bases). V was cut by 3 bases and J by 2 bases, with 10 bases left in between. The V gene's germline CDR1 is SGHAT and CDR2 FQNNGV. The CDR3 covers 15 residues. The CDR3 is CASSFRGENTGELFF. CDR3 nucleotide sequence: TGTGCCAGCAGCTTCAGGGGAGAAAACACCGGGGAGCTGTTTTTT.

This clone came up a few times. Other DNA sequences in the same sample also yield this CDR3. The CDR3 is CSAPGSHEQYF. DNA for the CDR3: TGCAGTGCTCCGGGGAGCCACGAGCAGTACTTC. This chain connects TRBV20-1 to TRBJ2-7; possible D gene TRBD2, 5 bases. This CDR3 spans 11 amino acids. CDR1 DFQATT and CDR2 SNEGSKA come from the germline V gene (reference sequence). Trimming stripped 5 bases from V and 5 bases from J, with 10 bases between.

This clone has a handful of counts. The chain links TRBV28 to TRBJ2-1, with TRBD2 matching over 9 bases. Trimming removed 4 bases from V and 8 bases from J; junction bases left unmatched: 6. The CDR3 is 14 amino acids. Germline V gives CDR1 MDHEN, CDR2 SYDVKM. CDR3 loop: CASSSPWTSDEQFF. In nucleotides, the CDR3 is TGTGCCAGCAGTTCCCCCTGGACTAGCGATGAGCAGTTCTTC.

Worth noting for this clone: The junction and the germline gene differ at one end; a read error may be behind it. This chain connects TRBV4-1 to TRBJ1-2; the match to TRBD1 covers 9 bases. Germline CDR1 and CDR2: MGHRA and YSYEKL. The CDR3 is 15 residues long. The CDR3 nucleotides are TGCGCCAGCAGCCAAACGACAGGGGGTTTGTATGGCTACACTTTC. Amino acids: CASSQTTGGLYGYTF.

The CDR3 bases are TGCGCCAGCAGTCCCGGACAGGGAACTAACTATGGCTACACCTTC. This translates into CASSPGQGTNYGYTF. The chain combines TRBV10-2 with TRBJ1-2, with 8 bases lining up with TRBD1. The germline gives CDR1 WSHSY, CDR2 SAAADI. The J segment lost 0 bases and the V segment lost 5 bases, leaving 5 bases of the junction unmatched. The CDR3 sequence is 15 residues long.

This chain joins TRBV5-4 and TRBJ1-1, with D perhaps TRBD1 (6 bases). V lost 5 bases to trimming and J lost 6 bases, with 14 bases between them. CDR1 and CDR2 (germline): SGHNT, YYREEE (reference sequence). The CDR3 consists of 13 residues. The DNA for the CDR3 is TGTGCCAGCAGACAGACAGGATCGGCTGAAGCTTTCTTT. This gives the protein CASRQTGSAEAFF.

V usage is TRBV5-1 and J usage is TRBJ2-7; the D gene is possibly TRBD2 (6 bases). The CDR3 covers 15 residues. V lost 4 bases to trimming and J lost 0 bases, with 14 bases between them. The germline CDR1 and CDR2 sequences are SGHRS and YFSETQ. The CDR3 is CASSPRSGSSYEQYF. In nucleotides, the CDR3 is TGCGCCAGCAGCCCACGTAGCGGTAGCTCCTACGAGCAGTACTTC.

This sequence joins TRBV6-5 and TRBJ1-1; D is unclear. V was clipped by 1 base and J by 1 base, with 7 bases between them. Per the germline V gene, CDR1 is MNHEY and CDR2 is SVGAGI. The CDR3 runs to 14 residues. CDR3 loop: CASSYLQPNTEAFF. For the CDR3, the DNA is TGTGCCAGCAGTTACTTACAGCCGAACACTGAAGCTTTCTTT.

The chain combines TRBV5-6 with TRBJ1-2; D may be TRBD1 (5 bases). The CDR3 runs to 14 residues. Trimming shortened V by 4 bases and J by 3 bases, and 13 bases separated the two germline ends. Germline-derived CDR1 and CDR2 are SGHDT and YYEEEE. The CDR3 nucleotides read TGTGCCAGCAGCACATCCGGGACGGACTATGGCTACACCTTC. Translation: CASSTSGTDYGYTF. Variable domain in full (rest from reference TRBV5-6 and TRBJ1-2): DAGVTQSPTHLIKTRGQQVTLRCSPKSGHDTVSWYQQALGQGPQFIFQYYEEEERQRGNFPDRFSGHQFPNYSSELNVNALLLGDSALYLCASSTSGTDYGYTFGSGTRLTVV.

The rearrangement links TRBV18 to TRBJ1-1, with unresolved D. Germline loops: CDR1 KGHSH, CDR2 LQKENI. CDR3 length equals 16 residues. Trimming removed 0 bases from V and 5 bases from J, with 16 bases in between. CDR3 nucleotides: TGTGCCAGCTCACCACCCGGATCGGGCGGATGGACTGAAGCTTTCTTT. Amino acids: CASSPPGSGGWTEAFF.

The chain employs TRBV7-3 and TRBJ2-3; D is uncertain. Germline V gives CDR1 SGHTA, CDR2 FQGTGA. The V end was cut by 8 bases, the J end by 0 bases, with 18 bases between. The CDR3 spans 16 residues. The CDR3 sequence: CASSLGPFTSTDTQYF. The CDR3 nucleotides read TGTGCCAGCTCCTTAGGACCCTTTACTAGCACAGATACGCAGTATTTT.

The genes are TRBV30 and TRBJ1-4; tentative D call: TRBD1 (6 bases). Germline V gene sequence: CDR1 GTSNPN, CDR2 SVGIG (reference sequence). The CDR3 spans 14 residues. Between the trimmed V and J ends, which lost 0 bases and 4 bases, there was a span of 9 bases. This chain's CDR3 is CAWSVGGGNEKLFF. CDR3 coding DNA: TGTGCCTGGAGTGTAGGAGGGGGTAATGAAAAACTGTTTTTT.

This chain connects TRBV7-6 to TRBJ2-7, with 13 bases that match TRBD2. This CDR3 spans 14 amino acids. The germline gives CDR1 SGHVS, CDR2 FNYEAQ. The V and J ends lost 5 bases and 7 bases, in that order; junction bases with no gene match: 5. In DNA form, the CDR3 reads TGTGCCAGCAGCCCCGGACTAGCGGGAGTGGAGCAGTACTTC. Its translation: CASSPGLAGVEQYF.

This rearrangement joins TRBV2 to TRBJ2-3; D is ambiguous. V gave up 10 bases and J gave up 4 bases, with 12 bases separating them. Germline V gives CDR1 SNHLY, CDR2 FYNNEI. CDR3 length: 12 residues. CDR3 bases: TGTGCCACCCTGACCCCCCCAGATACGCAGTATTTT. Its translation: CATLTPPDTQYF.

The chain employs TRBV30 and TRBJ1-5; D ambiguous. The germline V gene has CDR1 GTSNPN and CDR2 SVGIG (reference sequence). V was clipped by 6 bases and J by 2 bases, with 11 bases between them. The CDR3 covers 13 residues. The CDR3 reads CACSLDGNQPQHF. The CDR3, as DNA: TGTGCCTGTTCCCTGGACGGCAATCAGCCCCAGCATTTT.